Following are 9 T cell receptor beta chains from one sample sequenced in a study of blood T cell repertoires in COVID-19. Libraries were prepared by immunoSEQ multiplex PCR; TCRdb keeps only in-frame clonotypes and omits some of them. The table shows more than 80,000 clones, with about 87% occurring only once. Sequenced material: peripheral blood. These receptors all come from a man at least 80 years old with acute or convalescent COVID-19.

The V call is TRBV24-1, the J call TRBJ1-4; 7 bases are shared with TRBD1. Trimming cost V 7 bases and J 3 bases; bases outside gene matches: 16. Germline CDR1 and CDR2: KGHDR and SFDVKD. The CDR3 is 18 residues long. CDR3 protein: CATRQAGTEGGSNEKLFF. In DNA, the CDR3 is TGTGCCACCAGACAAGCCGGGACAGAGGGGGGTTCTAATGAAAAACTGTTTTTT.

The CDR3 spells CASSQGAGGHSGNTIYF. The CDR3 coding sequence is TGTGCCAGCAGCCAAGGTGCGGGGGGGCACTCTGGAAACACCATATATTTT. The V call is TRBV3-1 (or the pseudogene TRBV3-2), the J call TRBJ1-3; perhaps TRBD1 as D (6 bases). V was shortened by 1 base and J by 0 bases, with 13 bases between the two germline ends. Germline CDR1 LGHDT, CDR2 YNNKEL (reference sequence). This CDR3 comprises 17 residues.

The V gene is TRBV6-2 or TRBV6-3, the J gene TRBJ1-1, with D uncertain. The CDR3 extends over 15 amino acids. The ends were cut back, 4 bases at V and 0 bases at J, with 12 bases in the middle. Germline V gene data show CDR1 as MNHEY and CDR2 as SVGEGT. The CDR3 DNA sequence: TGTGCCAGCAGTTGGGGTGGAGGGCTGAACACTGAAGCTTTCTTT. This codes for CASSWGGGLNTEAFF.

As DNA, the CDR3 is TGCGCCAGCAGCATGTCCGGGACAGGGGGCACTGAAGCTTTCTTT. Translated: CASSMSGTGGTEAFF. This rearrangement joins TRBV5-1 to TRBJ1-1; 11 nucleotides line up with TRBD1. Germline trimming cut 4 bases from V and 4 bases from J; bases unmatched to any gene: 6. Germline V gene data show CDR1 as SGHRS and CDR2 as YFSETQ. This CDR3 has 15 residues.

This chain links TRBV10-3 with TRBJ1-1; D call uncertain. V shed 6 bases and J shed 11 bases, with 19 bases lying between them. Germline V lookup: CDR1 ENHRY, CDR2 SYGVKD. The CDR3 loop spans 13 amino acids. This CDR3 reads CAISNFSQVLAFF. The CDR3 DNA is TGTGCCATCAGCAATTTCTCGCAGGTTTTGGCTTTCTTT.

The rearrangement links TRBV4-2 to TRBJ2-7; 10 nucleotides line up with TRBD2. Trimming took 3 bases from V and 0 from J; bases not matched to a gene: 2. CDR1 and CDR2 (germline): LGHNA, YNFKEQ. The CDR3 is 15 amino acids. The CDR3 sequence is CASSQGLASSYEQYF. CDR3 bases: TGTGCCAGCAGCCAGGGACTAGCGAGCTCCTACGAGCAGTACTTC.

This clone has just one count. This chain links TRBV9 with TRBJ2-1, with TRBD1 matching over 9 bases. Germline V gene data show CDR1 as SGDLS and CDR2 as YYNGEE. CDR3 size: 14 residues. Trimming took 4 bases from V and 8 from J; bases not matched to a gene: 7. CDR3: CASSIQDRGDEQFF. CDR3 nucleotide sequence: TGTGCCAGCAGCATTCAGGACAGGGGCGATGAGCAGTTCTTC.

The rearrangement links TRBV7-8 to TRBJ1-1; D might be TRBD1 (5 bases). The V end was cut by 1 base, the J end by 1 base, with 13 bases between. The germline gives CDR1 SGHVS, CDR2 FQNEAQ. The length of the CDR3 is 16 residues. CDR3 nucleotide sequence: TGTGCCAGCAGCTTAGAGGGACTAGTGTCGAACACTGAAGCTTTCTTT. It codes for CASSLEGLVSNTEAFF. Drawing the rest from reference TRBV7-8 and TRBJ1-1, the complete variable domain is GAGVSQSPRYKVAKRGQDVALRCDPISGHVSLFWYQQALGQGPEFLTYFQNEAQLDKSGLPSDRFFAERPEGSVSTLKIQRTQQEDSAVYLCASSLEGLVSNTEAFFGQGTRLTVV.

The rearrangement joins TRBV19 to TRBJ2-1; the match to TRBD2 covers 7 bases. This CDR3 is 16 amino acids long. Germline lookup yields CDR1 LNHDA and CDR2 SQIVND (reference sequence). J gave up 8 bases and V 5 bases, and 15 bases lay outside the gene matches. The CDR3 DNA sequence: TGTGCCAGTAGTGGACCCTTTGCGGGAGTAAGCGATGAGCAGTTCTTC. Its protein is CASSGPFAGVSDEQFF.